The 22 T cell receptor beta chains presented below share a single source sample, sequenced in a study of cytomegalovirus exposure and HLA in healthy donors. PCR primers comprised 60 Vbeta and 13 Jbeta primers. Produced via immunoSEQ multiplex PCR; TCRdb's table is partial and in-frame only. The sample has about 250,000 clones, around 65% seen once. Sequencing input: PBMCs. These receptors were collected from a female donor in good health and CMV-seronegative.

The rearrangement uses TRBV11-3 and TRBJ2-7, with TRBD2 identical over 7 bases. The ends lost 5 bases at V and 4 bases at J; junction bases unmatched: 14. The CDR3 runs 16 residues. The germline CDR1 and CDR2 sequences are SGHNT and YENEEA. The CDR3 DNA follows: TGTGCCAGCAGCCAGCGCAGGGCGGGAGCGGGGTACGAGCAGTACTTC. Translating it yields CASSQRRAGAGYEQYF.

The chain joins TRBV28 to TRBJ2-7; 7 positions agree with TRBD1. Germline CDR1 reads MDHEN; CDR2 reads SYDVKM. The CDR3 has 13 amino acids. V shed 6 bases and J 2 bases; nucleotides not matched to a gene: 4. CDR3 bases: TGTGCCAGCAGCGGCAGGGGGACCTACGAGCAGTACTTC. Residues: CASSGRGTYEQYF.

This clone was counted only a few times. The gene calls are TRBV6-5 and TRBJ2-1; 9 nucleotides agree with TRBD2. Germline V lookup: CDR1 MNHEY, CDR2 SVGAGI. This CDR3 is 16 amino acids long. After removal of 0 bases from V and 7 bases from J, the junction contained 7 bases not matched to a gene. CDR3 DNA sequence: TGTGCCAGCAGTTACTCGACAAGCGGGAGGAGAAATGAGCAGTTCTTC. This codes for CASSYSTSGRRNEQFF.

The rearrangement links TRBV19 to TRBJ2-7; D is unresolved. The CDR3 runs 14 residues. Trimming cost V 4 bases and J 0 bases, with 10 bases left between them. The germline V gene has CDR1 LNHDA and CDR2 SQIVND (reference sequence). Here the CDR3 reads CASSNAVSSYEQYF. The CDR3 nucleotides read TGTGCCAGTAGTAACGCGGTGAGCTCCTACGAGCAGTACTTC. Looking up the rest from reference TRBV19 and TRBJ2-7 gives the full variable domain: DGGITQSPKYLFRKEGQNVTLSCEQNLNHDAMYWYRQDPGQGLRLIYYSQIVNDFQKGDIAEGYSVSREKKESFPLTVTSAQKNPTAFYLCASSNAVSSYEQYFGPGTRLTVT.

This clone was picked up a small number of times. The V gene is TRBV18, the J gene TRBJ2-4, with D hard to call. CDR1 and CDR2 from the germline V gene are KGHSH and LQKENI. Trimming pared 3 bases from V and 0 bases from J, leaving 9 bases between. This CDR3 contains 15 residues. Here the CDR3 reads CASSPQTLAKNIQYF. The CDR3 nucleotides read TGTGCCAGCTCACCGCAAACTTTAGCCAAAAACATTCAGTACTTC. Drawing the rest from reference TRBV18 and TRBJ2-4, the complete variable domain is NAGVMQNPRHLVRRRGQEARLRCSPMKGHSHVYWYRQLPEEGLKFMVYLQKENIIDESGMPKERFSAEFPKEGPSILRIQQVVRGDSAAYFCASSPQTLAKNIQYFGAGTRLSVL.

This clone showed up just once. CDR3 residues: CASSFSRRHRGENYGYTF. The CDR3 DNA reads as TGTGCCAGCAGTTTTAGCCGCCGCCACAGGGGGGAGAACTATGGCTACACCTTC. The rearrangement uses TRBV28 and TRBJ1-2, with TRBD1 matching 8 bases. This CDR3 has 18 amino acids. Germline V gives CDR1 MDHEN, CDR2 SYDVKM. Losses at the gene ends were 3 bases for V and 2 bases for J; bases not matched to a gene: 14.

V gene TRBV30 combines with J gene TRBJ1-5; D uncertain. Trimming stripped 0 bases from V and 3 bases from J, with 15 bases between. The CDR3 contains 16 residues. The germline V gene encodes CDR1 GTSNPN and CDR2 SVGIG (reference sequence). The CDR3 is CAWSVKLGGDNQPQHF. DNA for the CDR3: TGTGCCTGGAGTGTAAAGCTCGGCGGCGACAATCAGCCCCAGCATTTT.

V gene TRBV4-1 combines with J gene TRBJ1-2; tentatively, D is TRBD1 (5 bases). V lost 1 base and J lost 8, with 17 bases in between. The CDR3 loop spans 15 amino acids. In germline, CDR1 is MGHRA, CDR2 YSYEKL. For the CDR3, the DNA is TGCGCCAGCAGCCAAGGGTCAGGGAATATTGAAGGCTACACCTTC. It codes for CASSQGSGNIEGYTF.

This clone was detected only a few times. V gene TRBV5-6 combines with J gene TRBJ1-2; D gene unclear. The ends were cut back, 6 bases at V and 4 bases at J, with 16 bases in the middle. In germline, CDR1 is SGHDT, CDR2 YYEEEE. The CDR3 is 14 residues long. Written as DNA, the CDR3 is TGTGCCAGCACCCAGCGAGGAGTCTTCTATGGCTACACCTTC. Translation gives CASTQRGVFYGYTF.

This chain joins TRBV6-1 and TRBJ2-5, with 9 bases identical to TRBD2. CDR3 size: 16 residues. CDR1 and CDR2 from the germline V gene are MNHNS and SASEGT. V lost 4 bases, J lost 5 bases, and 11 bases stayed unmatched. The CDR3 spells CASSARGRAVGETQYF. In DNA form, the CDR3 reads TGTGCCAGCAGTGCTCGCGGGAGGGCAGTCGGCGAGACCCAGTACTTC.

This clone has just a few counts. The rearrangement joins TRBV11-3 to TRBJ1-1, with TRBD1 matching over 7 bases. V lost 5 bases, J lost 1 base, and 7 bases stayed unmatched. The CDR3 sequence is 15 residues long. The V gene's germline CDR1 is SGHNT and CDR2 YENEEA. CDR3 amino acids: CASSPGGRENTEAFF. The CDR3 bases are TGTGCCAGCAGCCCAGGGGGACGGGAGAACACTGAAGCTTTCTTT.

For this clone: Mismatch with germline at one junction end may stem from a read error. The chain employs TRBV5-1 and TRBJ2-3; 7 bases are a match to TRBD2. Germline loops: CDR1 SGHRS, CDR2 YFSETQ. This CDR3 region has 14 residues. As DNA, the CDR3 is TGCGCCAGCAGCTTGTTCGTTTCGCGACTAGCAATGAATTTT. Translating it yields CASSLFVSRLAMNF.

The genes are TRBV25-1 and TRBJ2-3; D gene unclear. The CDR3 has 11 amino acids. Trimming cost V 3 bases and J 8 bases, with 6 bases left between them. Germline CDR1 and CDR2: MGHDK and SYGVNS. CDR3 protein: CASSDRSTQYF. The CDR3 nucleotides are TGTGCCAGCAGTGACCGTAGTACGCAGTATTTT.

The chain combines TRBV6-1 with TRBJ1-2; 8 bases line up with TRBD1. J gave up 8 bases and V 5 bases, and 10 bases lay outside the gene matches. This CDR3 comprises 14 residues. Germline V CDR1 and CDR2: MNHNS, SASEGT. The DNA for the CDR3 is TGTGCCAGCAGTTTGACAGGGGCAACTATGGGCTACACCTTC. This gives the protein CASSLTGATMGYTF.

This chain joins TRBV28 and TRBJ2-6; D is perhaps TRBD2 (7 bases). Germline assignment: CDR1 MDHEN and CDR2 SYDVKM. V lost 4 bases, J lost 4 bases, and 11 bases lay in between. The CDR3 is 15 residues long. Written as DNA, the CDR3 is TGTGCCAGCAGTTGGGGGGGGCCGGGGGCCAACGTCCTGACTTTC. This gives the protein CASSWGGPGANVLTF.

The chain recombines TRBV14 with TRBJ1-5; tentative D call: TRBD1 (5 bases). Looked up from germline, CDR1 is SGHDN and CDR2 is FVKESK. Trimming left V 1 base short and J 9 bases short, with 13 bases between. CDR3 size: 14 residues. This chain's CDR3 is CASSQGVGGGPQHF. Here the CDR3 DNA reads TGTGCCAGCAGCCAAGGGGTTGGGGGAGGGCCCCAGCATTTT. The variable domain in full, with the rest retrieved from reference TRBV14 and TRBJ1-5, is EAGVTQFPSHSVIEKGQTVTLRCDPISGHDNLYWYRRVMGKEIKFLLHFVKESKQDESGMPNNRFLAERTGGTYSTLKVQPAELEDSGVYFCASSQGVGGGPQHFGDGTRLSIL.

This clone was picked up a small number of times. The chain uses TRBV28 and TRBJ1-1; no definite D call. Germline CDR1 and CDR2: MDHEN and SYDVKM. There are 13 residues in the CDR3. With 1 base removed from V and 8 bases from J, the gap between germline ends came to 11 bases. DNA for the CDR3: TGTGCCAGCAGTTTATTCCGGGATAGGGAAGCTTTCTTT. This translates into CASSLFRDREAFF.

This chain connects TRBV18 to TRBJ2-7, with D possibly being TRBD1 (6 bases). The CDR3 has 15 amino acids. V lost 4 bases and J 6 bases, leaving 19 bases between the germline ends. Germline lookup yields CDR1 KGHSH and CDR2 LQKENI. CDR3 sequence (DNA): TGTGCCAGCTCACTCAACTCTCCGGGACAAGGCGAGCAGTACTTC. Protein: CASSLNSPGQGEQYF.

V usage is TRBV2 and J usage is TRBJ2-3; D perhaps matches TRBD2 (7 bases). With 6 bases removed from V and 9 bases from J, the gap between germline ends came to 13 bases. Germline assignment: CDR1 SNHLY and CDR2 FYNNEI. This CDR3 has 12 residues. CDR3 nucleotide sequence: TGTGCCAGCAGAGGGGAGGGGGTAACGCAGTATTTT. Its protein product is CASRGEGVTQYF.

Only a few counts were recorded for this clone. The V and J genes are TRBV6-5 and TRBJ2-7, with 7 nucleotides matching TRBD1. Germline assignment: CDR1 MNHEY and CDR2 SVGAGI. This CDR3 is built from 12 residues. J gave up 7 bases and V 6 bases, and 6 bases lay outside the gene matches. The CDR3 loop reads CASSPTGREQYF. In nucleotides, the CDR3 is TGTGCCAGCAGCCCGACAGGGCGGGAGCAGTACTTC.

The rearrangement links TRBV5-1 to TRBJ1-1, with D maybe TRBD1 (6 bases). The CDR3 consists of 13 residues. Germline V gene lookup returns CDR1 SGHRS and CDR2 YFSETQ. Trimming removed 5 bases from V and 1 base from J, with 9 bases in between. As DNA, the CDR3 is TGCGCCAGCAGGGCAGGGGAGAACACTGAAGCTTTCTTT. Its protein is CASRAGENTEAFF.

Of note for this clone: The junction does not match germline at one end; this may be a read error. In DNA, the CDR3 is TGTTCCAGCAGCTTTTGGTTCGGTGTCTATTCCTACGAGCAGTACTTC. Translated: CSSSFWFGVYSYEQYF. The chain is built from TRBV7-9 and TRBJ2-7; D not resolved. CDR1 is SEHNR, CDR2 FQNEAQ, per germline (reference sequence). This CDR3 contains 16 residues. The variable domain in full, with the rest retrieved from reference TRBV7-9 and TRBJ2-7, is DTGVSQNPRHKITKRGQNVTFRCDPISEHNRLYWYRQTLGQGPEFLTYFQNEAQLEKSRLLSDRFSAERPKGSFSTLEIQRTEQGDSAMYLCSSSFWFGVYSYEQYFGPGTRLTVT.